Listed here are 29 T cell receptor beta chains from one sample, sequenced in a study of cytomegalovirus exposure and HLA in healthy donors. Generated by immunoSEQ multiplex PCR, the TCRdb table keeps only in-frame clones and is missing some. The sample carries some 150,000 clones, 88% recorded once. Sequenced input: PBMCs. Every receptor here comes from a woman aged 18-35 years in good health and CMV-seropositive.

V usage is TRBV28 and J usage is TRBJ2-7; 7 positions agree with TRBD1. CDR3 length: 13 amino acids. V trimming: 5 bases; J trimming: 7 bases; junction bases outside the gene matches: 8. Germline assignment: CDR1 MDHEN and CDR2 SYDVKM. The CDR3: CASSRTGLPEQYF. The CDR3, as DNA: TGTGCCAGCAGTAGGACAGGACTCCCGGAGCAGTACTTC.

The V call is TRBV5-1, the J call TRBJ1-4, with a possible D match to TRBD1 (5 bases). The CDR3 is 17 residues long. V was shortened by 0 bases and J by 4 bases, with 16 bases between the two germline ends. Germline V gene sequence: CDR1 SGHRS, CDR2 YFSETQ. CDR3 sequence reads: CASSLAGATVFNEKLFF. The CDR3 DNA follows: TGCGCCAGCAGCTTGGCCGGCGCGACAGTATTTAATGAAAAACTGTTTTTT. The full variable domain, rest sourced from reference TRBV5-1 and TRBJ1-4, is KAGVTQTPRYLIKTRGQQVTLSCSPISGHRSVSWYQQTPGQGLQFLFEYFSETQRNKGNFPGRFSGRQFSNSRSEMNVSTLELGDSALYLCASSLAGATVFNEKLFFGSGTQLSVL.

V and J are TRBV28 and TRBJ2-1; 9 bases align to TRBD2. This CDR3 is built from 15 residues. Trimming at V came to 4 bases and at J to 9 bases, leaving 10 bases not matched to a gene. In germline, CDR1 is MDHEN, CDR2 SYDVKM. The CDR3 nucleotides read TGTGCCAGCAGTTGGCCTAGCGGGACCCCACGTGAGCAGTTCTTC. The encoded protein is CASSWPSGTPREQFF. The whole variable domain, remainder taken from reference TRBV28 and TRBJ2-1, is DVKVTQSSRYLVKRTGEKVFLECVQDMDHENMFWYRQDPGLGLRLIYFSYDVKMKEKGDIPEGYSVSREKKERFSLILESASTNQTSMYLCASSWPSGTPREQFFGPGTRLTVL.

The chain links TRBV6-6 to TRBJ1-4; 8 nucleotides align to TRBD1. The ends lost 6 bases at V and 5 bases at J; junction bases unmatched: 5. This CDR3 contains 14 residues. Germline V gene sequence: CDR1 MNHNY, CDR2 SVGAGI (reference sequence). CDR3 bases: TGTGCCAGCAGCCTCGGACAGGGAAATGAAAAACTGTTTTTT. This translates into CASSLGQGNEKLFF.

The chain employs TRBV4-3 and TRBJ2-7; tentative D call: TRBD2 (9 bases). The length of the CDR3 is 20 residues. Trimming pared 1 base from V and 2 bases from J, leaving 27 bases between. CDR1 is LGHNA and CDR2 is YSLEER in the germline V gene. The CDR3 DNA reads TGCGCCAGCAGCCAAGTTTGGGGGGCCAGGGGGCCTAGCGGGGCCTACGAGCAGTACTTC. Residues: CASSQVWGARGPSGAYEQYF.

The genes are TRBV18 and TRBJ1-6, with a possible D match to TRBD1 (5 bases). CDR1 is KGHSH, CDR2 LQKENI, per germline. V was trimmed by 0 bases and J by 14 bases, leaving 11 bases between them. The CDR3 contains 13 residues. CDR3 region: CASSPPGGFTLHF. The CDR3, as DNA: TGTGCCAGCTCACCACCGGGGGGATTCACCCTCCACTTT.

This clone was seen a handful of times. In nucleotides, the CDR3 is TGTGCCAGTCGCCTAGGACTAGGCTTGGACACCGGGGAGCTGTTTTTT. Translating it yields CASRLGLGLDTGELFF. The rearrangement links TRBV19 to TRBJ2-2; 7 nucleotides align to TRBD2. With 8 bases clipped from V and 3 bases from J, the junction kept 12 bases outside the gene matches. The length of the CDR3 is 16 residues. Germline CDR1 LNHDA, CDR2 SQIVND (reference sequence).

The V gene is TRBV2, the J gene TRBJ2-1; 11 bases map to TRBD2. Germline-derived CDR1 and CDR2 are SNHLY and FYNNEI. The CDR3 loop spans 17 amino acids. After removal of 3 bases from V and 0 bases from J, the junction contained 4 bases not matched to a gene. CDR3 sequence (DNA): TGTGCCAGCAGTGATTCACTAGCGGGAGCCTCCTACAATGAGCAGTTCTTC. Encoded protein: CASSDSLAGASYNEQFF.

In nucleotides, the CDR3 is TGCGCCAGCAGCTTGACTAGTATTGAAACAGATACGCAGTATTTT. It specifies CASSLTSIETDTQYF. The chain is built from TRBV5-1 and TRBJ2-3, with D perhaps matching TRBD2 (5 bases). Germline V CDR1 and CDR2: SGHRS, YFSETQ. CDR3 length: 15 amino acids. The V gene lost 1 base and the J gene lost 3 bases, with 12 bases spanning the gap.

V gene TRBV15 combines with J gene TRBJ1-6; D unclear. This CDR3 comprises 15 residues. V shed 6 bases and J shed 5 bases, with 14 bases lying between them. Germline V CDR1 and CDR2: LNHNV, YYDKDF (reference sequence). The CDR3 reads CATSKRRENNSPLHF. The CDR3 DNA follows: TGTGCCACCAGTAAGAGAAGGGAGAATAATTCACCCCTCCACTTT.

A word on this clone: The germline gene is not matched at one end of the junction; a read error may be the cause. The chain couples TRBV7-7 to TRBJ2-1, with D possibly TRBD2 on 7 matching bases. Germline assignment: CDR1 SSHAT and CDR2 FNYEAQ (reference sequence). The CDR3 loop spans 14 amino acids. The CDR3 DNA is TGTGCTAGCAGCGGGGTGGGGGGGCACAATGAGCAGTTCTTC. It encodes CASSGVGGHNEQFF.

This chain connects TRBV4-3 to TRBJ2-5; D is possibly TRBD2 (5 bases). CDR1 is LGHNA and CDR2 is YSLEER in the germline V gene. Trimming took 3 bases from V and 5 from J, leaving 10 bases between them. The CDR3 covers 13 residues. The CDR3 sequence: CASSQLGSETQYF. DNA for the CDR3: TGCGCCAGCAGCCAGTTAGGGAGTGAGACCCAGTACTTC.

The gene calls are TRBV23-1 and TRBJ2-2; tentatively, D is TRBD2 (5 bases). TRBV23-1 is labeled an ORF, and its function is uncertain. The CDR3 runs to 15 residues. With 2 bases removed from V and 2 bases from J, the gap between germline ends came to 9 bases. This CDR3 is CASSQTEGNTGELFF. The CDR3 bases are TGCGCCAGCAGTCAAACCGAGGGAAACACCGGGGAGCTGTTTTTT.

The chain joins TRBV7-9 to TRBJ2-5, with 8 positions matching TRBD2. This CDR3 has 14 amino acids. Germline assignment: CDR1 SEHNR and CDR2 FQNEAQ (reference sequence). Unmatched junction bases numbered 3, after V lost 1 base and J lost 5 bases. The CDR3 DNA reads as TGTGCCAGCAGCTTAGTACGGGGGGGTGAGACCCAGTACTTC. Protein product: CASSLVRGGETQYF.

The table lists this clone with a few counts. The CDR3 spells CASRGGPGFGYTF. In nucleotides, the CDR3 is TGTGCCAGCAGGGGAGGGCCGGGGTTTGGCTACACCTTC. The chain carries TRBV28 and TRBJ1-2; D unclear. Trimming removed 6 bases from V and 7 bases from J, with 15 bases in between. CDR1 is MDHEN and CDR2 is SYDVKM in the germline V gene. The CDR3 contains 13 residues.

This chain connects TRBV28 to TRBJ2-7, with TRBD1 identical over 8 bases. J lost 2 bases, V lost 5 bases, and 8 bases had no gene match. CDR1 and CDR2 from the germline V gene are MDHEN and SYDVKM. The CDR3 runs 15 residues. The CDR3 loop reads CASSVPGTGAYEQYF. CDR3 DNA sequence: TGTGCCAGCAGTGTCCCCGGGACAGGCGCCTACGAGCAGTACTTC.

The CDR3 is CASSVAGIGEQYF. In DNA form, the CDR3 reads TGTGCCAGCAGCGTAGCCGGGATTGGGGAGCAGTACTTC. The genes are TRBV9 and TRBJ2-7; tentatively, D is TRBD2 (5 bases). This CDR3 has 13 amino acids. The V gene's germline CDR1 is SGDLS and CDR2 YYNGEE. V was clipped by 0 bases and J by 7 bases, with 11 bases between them.

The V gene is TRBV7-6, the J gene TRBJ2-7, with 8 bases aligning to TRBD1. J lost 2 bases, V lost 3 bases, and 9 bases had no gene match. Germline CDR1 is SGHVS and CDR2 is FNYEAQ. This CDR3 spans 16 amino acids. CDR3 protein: CASSLSLGTGTYEQYF. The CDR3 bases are TGTGCCAGCAGCTTGTCCCTCGGGACAGGAACCTACGAGCAGTACTTC. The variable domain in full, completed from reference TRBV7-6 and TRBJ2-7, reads GAGVSQSPRYKVTKRGQDVALRCDPISGHVSLYWYRQALGQGPEFLTYFNYEAQQDKSGLPNDRFSAERPEGSISTLTIQRTEQRDSAMYRCASSLSLGTGTYEQYFGPGTRLTVT.

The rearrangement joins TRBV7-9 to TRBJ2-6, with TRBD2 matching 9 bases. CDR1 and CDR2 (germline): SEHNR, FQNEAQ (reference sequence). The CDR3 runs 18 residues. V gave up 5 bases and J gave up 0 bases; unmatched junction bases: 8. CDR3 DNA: TGTGCCAGCAGCCAAGGGCGCGGGGGGGCCTCTGGGGCCAACGTCCTGACTTTC. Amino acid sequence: CASSQGRGGASGANVLTF. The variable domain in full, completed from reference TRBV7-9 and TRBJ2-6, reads DTGVSQNPRHKITKRGQNVTFRCDPISEHNRLYWYRQTLGQGPEFLTYFQNEAQLEKSRLLSDRFSAERPKGSFSTLEIQRTEQGDSAMYLCASSQGRGGASGANVLTFGAGSRLTVL.

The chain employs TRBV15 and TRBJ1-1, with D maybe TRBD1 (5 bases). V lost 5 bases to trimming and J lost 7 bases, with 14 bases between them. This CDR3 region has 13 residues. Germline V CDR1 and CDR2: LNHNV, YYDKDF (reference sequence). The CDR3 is CATSHPDSYEAFF. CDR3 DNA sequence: TGTGCCACCAGCCACCCCGACAGTTATGAAGCTTTCTTT.

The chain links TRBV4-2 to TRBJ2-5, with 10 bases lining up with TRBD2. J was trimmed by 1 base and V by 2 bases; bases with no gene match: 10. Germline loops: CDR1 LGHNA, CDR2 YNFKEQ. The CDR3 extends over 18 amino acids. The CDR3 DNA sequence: TGTGCCAGCAGCCAAAGTCAGCTAGCGGGGGCTATCCAAGAGACCCAGTACTTC. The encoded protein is CASSQSQLAGAIQETQYF.

For the CDR3, the DNA is TGCGCCAGCAGTCATCCGAAGGAGTCGAACACCGGGGAGCTGTTTTTT. This translates into CASSHPKESNTGELFF. The rearrangement joins TRBV23-1 to TRBJ2-2; no reliable D call. TRBV23-1 is an open reading frame, and its role is uncertain. V lost 3 bases and J 0 bases, leaving 11 bases between the germline ends. The CDR3 loop spans 16 amino acids.

The CDR3 region is CASSQEATGGLYGYTF. The CDR3 coding sequence is TGTGCCAGCAGCCAAGAAGCGACAGGGGGTCTCTATGGCTACACCTTC. The V and J genes are TRBV4-2 and TRBJ1-2, with 9 bases lining up with TRBD1. The CDR3 runs 16 residues. From germline, CDR1 is LGHNA and CDR2 YNFKEQ. After removal of 0 bases from V and 4 bases from J, the junction contained 6 bases not matched to a gene.

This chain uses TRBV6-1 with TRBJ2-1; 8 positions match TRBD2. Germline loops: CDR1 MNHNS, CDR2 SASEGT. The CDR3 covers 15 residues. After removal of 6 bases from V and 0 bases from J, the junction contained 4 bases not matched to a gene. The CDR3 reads CASRVSGSSYNEQFF. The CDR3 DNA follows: TGTGCCAGCAGGGTAAGCGGGAGCTCCTACAATGAGCAGTTCTTC.

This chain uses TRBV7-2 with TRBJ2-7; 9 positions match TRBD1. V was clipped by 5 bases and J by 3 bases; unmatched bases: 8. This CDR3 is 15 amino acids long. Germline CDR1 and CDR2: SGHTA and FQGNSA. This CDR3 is CASSRTGADLYEQYF. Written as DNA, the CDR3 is TGTGCCAGCAGCCGGACAGGGGCAGACCTCTACGAGCAGTACTTC.

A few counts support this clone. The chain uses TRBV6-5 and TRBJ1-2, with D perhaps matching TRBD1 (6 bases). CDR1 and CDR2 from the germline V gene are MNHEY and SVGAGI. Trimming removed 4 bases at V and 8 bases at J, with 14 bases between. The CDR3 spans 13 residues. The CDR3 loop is CASSWDTKRGYTF. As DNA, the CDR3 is TGTGCCAGCAGTTGGGACACCAAGAGGGGCTACACCTTC.

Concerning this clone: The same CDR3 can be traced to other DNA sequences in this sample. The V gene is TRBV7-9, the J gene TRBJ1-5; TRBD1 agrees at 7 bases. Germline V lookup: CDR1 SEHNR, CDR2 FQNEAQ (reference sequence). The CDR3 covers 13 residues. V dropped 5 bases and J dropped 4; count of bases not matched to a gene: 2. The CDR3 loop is CASSPTGNQPQHF. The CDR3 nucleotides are TGTGCCAGCAGCCCGACAGGGAATCAGCCCCAGCATTTT.

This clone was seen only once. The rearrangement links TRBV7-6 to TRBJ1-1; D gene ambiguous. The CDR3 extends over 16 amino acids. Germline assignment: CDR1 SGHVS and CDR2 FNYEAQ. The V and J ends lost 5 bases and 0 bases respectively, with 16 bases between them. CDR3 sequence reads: CASSDSSLRVNTEAFF. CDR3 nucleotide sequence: TGTGCCAGCAGCGATTCCTCCTTACGGGTGAACACTGAAGCTTTCTTT.

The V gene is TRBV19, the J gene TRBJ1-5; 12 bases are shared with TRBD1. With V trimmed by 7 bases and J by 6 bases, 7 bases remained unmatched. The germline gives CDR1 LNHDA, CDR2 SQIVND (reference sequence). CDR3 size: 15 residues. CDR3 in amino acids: CASKEGTGGPQPQHF. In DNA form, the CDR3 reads TGTGCCAGTAAAGAGGGGACAGGGGGCCCTCAGCCCCAGCATTTT.